These T cell receptor beta chains were read from a single sample in a study of human T cells and chemical hapten exposure. MiXCR, run by TCRdb on the RACE reads, gives a single entry per CDR3 protein. This table holds about 380,000 distinct CDR3 sequences, 5.1% found once. The sequencing here drew on whole blood, taken in connection with sensitization to the hapten diphenylcyclopropenone (DPC). These receptors were taken from a woman aged 45-65 years with alopecia areata. Some clones in this sample may be carry-over from other donors' samples. The CDR3 runs from the conserved cysteine through the conserved F or W. A D gene is named only where the DNA matches it firmly. Size is stated for part of the rows, as once, few or many counts, or as a class when the clone is expanded.

clone_size j_call v_call d_call cdr3_nt cdr3_aa
NA TRBJ1-1 TRBV29-1 NA TGCAGCGTTGTAGGCTCCCCAAACACTGAAGCTTTCTTT CSVVGSPNTEAFF
NA TRBJ1-6 TRBV6-5 TRBD1 TGTGCCAGCAGTTACGACGTGAGAGGCAGGGGGCTTTCACCCCTCCACTTT CASSYDVRGRGLSPLHF
many TRBJ2-7 TRBV30 TRBD2 TGTGCCTGGAGTGGTGGGACTAGCGGGAGTGACTACGAGCAGTACTTC CAWSGGTSGSDYEQYF
NA TRBJ2-3 TRBV9 NA TGTGCCAGCAGCCCCCAGGGGGGGGCGCGTGCAGATACGCAGTATTTT CASSPQGGARADTQYF
many TRBJ2-5 TRBV7-2 NA TGTGCCAGCAGCTTAGTAGCGACCCAAGAGACCCAGTACTTC CASSLVATQETQYF
many TRBJ2-7 TRBV29-1 NA TGCAGCGTTTTATCGGGCCTCTACGAGCAGTACTTC CSVLSGLYEQYF
many TRBJ2-1 TRBV12-3/TRBV12-4 NA TGTGCCAGCAGTCCCACTCCCGGGGAGGTAGAATACAATGAGCAGTTCTTC CASSPTPGEVEYNEQFF
few TRBJ1-1 TRBV20-1 NA TGCAGTGCATGGGACACCTTGAACACTGAAGCTTTCTTT CSAWDTLNTEAFF
few TRBJ1-1 TRBV29-1 NA TGCAGCGTTGAAGAAGCGCGGCAGTATCAAGCTTTCTTT CSVEEARQYQAFF
few TRBJ2-3 TRBV20-1 NA TGCAGTGCTAGCAAGGGACGCACAGATACGCAGTATTTT CSASKGRTDTQYF
many TRBJ1-5 TRBV12-3/TRBV12-4 NA TGTGCCAGCAGTCCGCAACAGGGCCAGCCCCAGCATTTT CASSPQQGQPQHF